This TCR beta chain derives from a study of cytomegalovirus exposure and HLA in healthy donors. About the study: When about 400 donors were genotyped, roughly 80% of them were found to fall in the Caucasian-associated ancestry cluster. Findings and limits, study-wide: The authors confirmed in vitro that a few CMV-associated chains were specific for CMV antigens. One later analysis reportedly identified an Asian-associated ancestry cluster that showed fewer N-insertions than the roughly 600-donor mean. It was reported that the classifier diagnosed cytomegalovirus status with high specificity and sensitivity in both the original and validation cohorts.

This CDR3 has 14 amino acids. The V segment lost 8 bases and the J segment 4 bases; nucleotides outside the gene matches: 5. Looked up from germline, CDR1 is MNHEY and CDR2 is SMNVEV (reference sequence). Amplification used 60 Vbeta primers and 13 Jbeta primers. The method was immunoSEQ multiplex PCR; TCRdb's version includes in-frame clones alone and lacks a portion of them. In total, the table holds about 200,000 clones. A note on this clone: Its antigen is currently unknown.

The specimen was PBMCs. The TCR comes from a girl aged 2 to 10 in good health and CMV-seropositive. V usage is TRBV27 and J usage is TRBJ2-6; TRBD1 aligns across 7 bases. CDR3 DNA: TGTGCCAGCCACAGGGGCTGGGGGGCCAACGTCCTGACTTTC. This gives the protein CASHRGWGANVLTF. The whole variable domain, remainder taken from reference TRBV27 and TRBJ2-6, is EAQVTQNPRYLITVTGKKLTVTCSQNMNHEYMSWYRQDPGLGLRQIYYSMNVEVTDKGDVPEGYKVSRKEKRNFPLILESPSPNQTSLYFCASHRGWGANVLTFGAGSRLTVL.